These 10 T cell receptor beta chains originate from one sample sequenced in a study of blood T cell repertoires in COVID-19. Profiled with immunoSEQ multiplex PCR; TCRdb holds only in-frame clones, not every one. The repertoire holds 45,000 to 65,000 clones, 85% to 90% seen once, with about 4% in the top ten. Sequencing was performed on peripheral blood. The receptors were sampled from a man of 80 years or more with active COVID-19.

This sequence joins TRBV9 and TRBJ2-1; TRBD2 matches at 16 bases. Trimming cost V 4 bases and J 5 bases; bases outside gene matches: 18. Germline values: CDR1 SGDLS, CDR2 YYNGEE. CDR3 length equals 21 residues. The DNA for the CDR3 is TGTGCCAGCAGCCCGGGACACCCGGGACTAGCGGGAGGGCCGAAGAACAATGAGCAGTTCTTC. It translates to CASSPGHPGLAGGPKNNEQFF.

The chain employs TRBV11-2 and TRBJ2-1; TRBD2 agrees at 11 bases. The CDR3 extends over 16 amino acids. The germline V gene encodes CDR1 SGHAT and CDR2 FQNNGV. The trim removed 4 bases at V and 9 bases at J, leaving 11 bases unmatched. The CDR3: CASSSKLSSGRAEQFF. The DNA for the CDR3 is TGTGCCAGCAGCTCTAAGCTGAGTAGCGGGAGGGCTGAGCAGTTCTTC.

The V and J genes are TRBV28 and TRBJ1-1; 8 bases fit TRBD1. Germline-derived CDR1 and CDR2 are MDHEN and SYDVKM. V lost 3 bases, J lost 4 bases, and 7 bases stayed unmatched. CDR3 size: 15 residues. The CDR3 protein is CASSFLPRGRTEAFF. In nucleotides, the CDR3 is TGTGCCAGCAGTTTTCTCCCCAGGGGGCGCACTGAAGCTTTCTTT.

This chain joins TRBV18 and TRBJ2-1, with TRBD2 matching over 7 bases. Germline-derived CDR1 and CDR2 are KGHSH and LQKENI. The CDR3 has 15 amino acids. V was pared by 3 bases and J by 9 bases, with 11 bases of the junction left unmatched. The CDR3 reads CASSPSGPPGGEQFF. CDR3 nucleotides: TGTGCCAGCTCACCTAGCGGGCCCCCGGGGGGTGAGCAGTTCTTC.

This clone was found once. J is TRBJ2-2 and V is TRBV6-4; D perhaps matches TRBD2 (6 bases). V was pared by 6 bases and J by 2 bases, with 10 bases between. The CDR3 runs to 14 residues. Germline lookup yields CDR1 MRHNA and CDR2 SNTAGT. CDR3 sequence: CASRRGLNTGELFF. CDR3 nucleotide sequence: TGTGCCAGCAGGCGGGGACTTAACACCGGGGAGCTGTTTTTT.

This chain uses TRBV6-5 with TRBJ2-1; the match to TRBD2 covers 11 bases. This CDR3 comprises 16 residues. Germline loops: CDR1 MNHEY, CDR2 SVGAGI. The ends lost 0 bases at V and 7 bases at J; junction bases unmatched: 5. The CDR3: CASSYSASGRTNEQFF. The CDR3 bases are TGTGCCAGCAGTTACTCCGCTAGCGGGAGGACGAATGAGCAGTTCTTC.

This chain's CDR3 is CASSVGQLLGYEQYF. CDR3 DNA sequence: TGCGCCAGCAGCGTGGGACAGCTGCTAGGCTACGAGCAGTACTTC. The genes are TRBV5-1 and TRBJ2-7; 7 positions match TRBD1. CDR3 length: 15 amino acids. CDR1 is SGHRS and CDR2 is YFSETQ in the germline V gene. The ends lost 4 bases at V and 3 bases at J; junction bases unmatched: 10.

The genes are TRBV28 and TRBJ1-1, with D possibly matching TRBD1 (6 bases). Per germline, CDR1 MDHEN and CDR2 SYDVKM. The V end was cut by 5 bases, the J end by 5 bases, with 15 bases between. CDR3 length: 14 residues. The CDR3 DNA reads TGTGCCAGCAGTCCCCCAGGGGCGAGGACTGAAGCTTTCTTT. The encoded protein is CASSPPGARTEAFF.

V gene TRBV11-2 combines with J gene TRBJ2-3; the match to TRBD2 covers 7 bases. Germline loops: CDR1 SGHAT, CDR2 FQNNGV. With 5 bases clipped from V and 2 bases from J, the junction kept 10 bases outside the gene matches. The CDR3 is made up of 16 amino acids. The CDR3 bases are TGTGCCAGCAGCCTCTCTAGCGGAGACCTCACAGATACGCAGTATTTT. Its protein is CASSLSSGDLTDTQYF.

The chain joins TRBV5-6 to TRBJ2-7; 8 positions agree with TRBD2. The CDR3 totals 16 residues. Germline V gives CDR1 SGHDT, CDR2 YYEEEE. V lost 4 bases and J lost 0; bases outside the gene matches: 9. CDR3 in DNA: TGTGCCAGCAGCCCCCGACTAGCGAGAAGCTCCTACGAGCAGTACTTC. Protein product: CASSPRLARSSYEQYF.